One and the same sample provided the 32 T cell receptor beta chains below, sequenced in a study of blood T cell repertoires in COVID-19. Sequencing used immunoSEQ multiplex PCR; TCRdb keeps in-frame clones, though not all of them. This sample has approximately 160,000 clones, with roughly 80% found just once. The specimen was peripheral blood. The receptors stem from a woman aged 80 or over with acute or convalescent COVID-19.

This clone is a singleton in its sample. The gene calls are TRBV24-1 and TRBJ2-1; tentative D call: TRBD2 (5 bases). V dropped 6 bases and J dropped 8 bases, with 16 bases sitting between them. The germline V gene has CDR1 KGHDR and CDR2 SFDVKD. CDR3 size: 14 residues. The CDR3 DNA is TGTGCCACCAGTTTTTCGGGAATCTCCGATGAGCAGTTCTTC. Its translation: CATSFSGISDEQFF.

V usage is TRBV11-3 and J usage is TRBJ2-1, with 9 bases matching TRBD1. Germline trimming cut 1 base from V and 3 bases from J; bases unmatched to any gene: 1. The germline V gene has CDR1 SGHNT and CDR2 YENEEA. The CDR3 length is 15 residues. Written as DNA, the CDR3 is TGTGCCAGCAGCTTAGGGACAGGGGACTACAATGAGCAGTTCTTC. Residues: CASSLGTGDYNEQFF.

The J gene is TRBJ1-1, the V gene TRBV5-1; TRBD1 is a possible D gene (5 bases). The germline CDR1 and CDR2 sequences are SGHRS and YFSETQ. The CDR3 consists of 15 residues. V lost 4 bases, J lost 0 bases, and 13 bases lay in between. CDR3 sequence: CASSRHRKMNTEAFF. DNA of the CDR3: TGCGCCAGCAGCCGTCACAGGAAGATGAACACTGAAGCTTTCTTT.

The gene calls are TRBV7-9 and TRBJ2-1; 15 nucleotides line up with TRBD2. The germline gives CDR1 SEHNR, CDR2 FQNEAQ (reference sequence). The CDR3 extends over 18 amino acids. Trimming took 2 bases from V and 7 from J; bases not matched to a gene: 9. CDR3 coding DNA: TGTGCCAGCAGCTTAATCGGGACTAGCGGGAGGTTGGTAAATGAGCAGTTCTTC. This codes for CASSLIGTSGRLVNEQFF.

This chain joins TRBV28 and TRBJ2-1, with 11 bases lining up with TRBD2. Trimming removed 5 bases from V and 6 bases from J; junction bases left unmatched: 3. CDR3 length: 14 amino acids. From germline, CDR1 is MDHEN and CDR2 SYDVKM. CDR3 region: CASSIAGGPNEQFF. As DNA, the CDR3 is TGTGCCAGCAGTATAGCGGGAGGGCCCAATGAGCAGTTCTTC.

The V gene is TRBV19, the J gene TRBJ2-3, with D possibly matching TRBD1 (6 bases). V lost 6 bases to trimming and J lost 2 bases, with 12 bases between them. The CDR3 is 14 residues long. Germline CDR1 reads LNHDA; CDR2 reads SQIVND (reference sequence). The CDR3 DNA sequence: TGTGCCAGTAGATCGGGACACATCACAGATACGCAGTATTTT. This gives the protein CASRSGHITDTQYF. The whole variable domain, filled in from reference TRBV19 and TRBJ2-3, reads DGGITQSPKYLFRKEGQNVTLSCEQNLNHDAMYWYRQDPGQGLRLIYYSQIVNDFQKGDIAEGYSVSREKKESFPLTVTSAQKNPTAFYLCASRSGHITDTQYFGPGTRLTVL.

V usage is TRBV11-3 and J usage is TRBJ2-1; 7 nucleotides line up with TRBD2. The length of the CDR3 is 16 residues. Trimming took 5 bases from V and 2 from J; bases not matched to a gene: 9. Looked up from germline, CDR1 is SGHNT and CDR2 is YENEEA. The CDR3 sequence is CASSPWASGTYNEQFF. CDR3 in DNA: TGTGCCAGCAGCCCCTGGGCTAGCGGAACCTACAATGAGCAGTTCTTC.

A few counts support this clone. The CDR3 region has the DNA TGTGCCAGCAGTTACTCGATTAGCGGGGGATCCTACGAGCAGTACTTC. This translates into CASSYSISGGSYEQYF. The V call is TRBV6-2 or TRBV6-3, the J call TRBJ2-7; TRBD2 aligns across 9 bases. CDR1 MNHEY and CDR2 SVGEGT come from the germline V gene. The CDR3 has 16 amino acids. Losses at the gene ends were 0 bases for V and 1 base for J; bases not matched to a gene: 4.

The chain employs TRBV10-3 and TRBJ2-5; possible D gene TRBD1, 5 bases. The V end lost 1 base, the J end lost 5 bases, and 11 bases lay between the germline ends. Germline assignment: CDR1 ENHRY and CDR2 SYGVKD. CDR3 length: 14 amino acids. The CDR3, as DNA: TGTGCCATCAGTGAGTTAGGGGCCAAGGAGACCCAGTACTTC. Translation gives CAISELGAKETQYF.

The rearrangement uses TRBV6-5 and TRBJ2-5; 12 bases match TRBD2. Per the germline V gene, CDR1 is MNHEY and CDR2 is SVGAGI. CDR3 length equals 14 residues. With V trimmed by 5 bases and J by 4 bases, 2 bases remained unmatched. The CDR3 DNA sequence: TGTGCCAGCAGTCTAGCGGGGGGGCGAGAGACCCAGTACTTC. It yields the protein CASSLAGGRETQYF.

This clone was recorded once. V gene TRBV25-1 combines with J gene TRBJ2-3; a weak D match, TRBD2 (5 bases). CDR1 is MGHDK, CDR2 SYGVNS, per germline. The length of the CDR3 is 15 residues. Deletions cut 1 base from V and 3 bases from J, with 11 bases between. CDR3 nucleotides: TGTGCCAGCAGTGAATTCGGGGAGCTGACAGATACGCAGTATTTT. Translated: CASSEFGELTDTQYF.

J is TRBJ2-1 and V is TRBV9; the D is unclear. V was clipped by 2 bases and J by 2 bases, with 11 bases between them. The CDR3 covers 15 residues. Germline V gene lookup returns CDR1 SGDLS and CDR2 YYNGEE. The CDR3 bases are TGTGCCAGCAGCGTTAACCAGAGGACCTACAATGAGCAGTTCTTC. Residues: CASSVNQRTYNEQFF.

This chain joins TRBV9 and TRBJ2-5, with 8 bases aligning to TRBD2. The trim removed 0 bases at V and 5 bases at J, leaving 6 bases unmatched. The CDR3 is 15 residues long. Looked up from germline, CDR1 is SGDLS and CDR2 is YYNGEE. CDR3 protein: CASSVDPAGVETQYF. In nucleotides, the CDR3 is TGTGCCAGCAGCGTAGACCCAGCGGGGGTGGAGACCCAGTACTTC.

This clone showed up just a few times. The chain carries TRBV10-3 and TRBJ2-7, with 7 bases aligning to TRBD1. Germline CDR1 reads ENHRY; CDR2 reads SYGVKD. V was pared by 10 bases and J by 4 bases, with 7 bases of the junction left unmatched. The CDR3 contains 12 residues. Here the CDR3 reads CASQGVPYEQYF. The CDR3 region has the DNA TGTGCCAGCCAGGGGGTCCCATACGAGCAGTACTTC.

The chain employs TRBV3-1 (or the pseudogene TRBV3-2) and TRBJ1-2, with 7 bases aligning to TRBD1. The germline V gene has CDR1 LGHDT and CDR2 YNNKEL (reference sequence). CDR3 length: 15 amino acids. V was clipped by 4 bases and J by 7 bases; unmatched bases: 12. The CDR3 nucleotides are TGTGCCAGCAGCCCGACGGCAGGGGGTCCTGGTGGCTACACCTTC. Translation gives CASSPTAGGPGGYTF.

V usage is TRBV9 and J usage is TRBJ1-4, with 9 bases aligning to TRBD1. This CDR3 is built from 17 residues. Per the germline V gene, CDR1 is SGDLS and CDR2 is YYNGEE. Trimming removed 6 bases from V and 2 bases from J; junction bases left unmatched: 11. CDR3 region: CASTRYGGQGTNEKLFF. CDR3 DNA sequence: TGTGCCAGCACCAGATATGGGGGACAGGGTACTAATGAAAAACTGTTTTTT.

This sequence joins TRBV7-9 and TRBJ2-7; 11 bases agree with TRBD1. V trimming: 4 bases; J trimming: 2 bases; junction bases outside the gene matches: 4. The V gene's germline CDR1 is SEHNR and CDR2 FQNEAQ (reference sequence). The CDR3 runs to 15 residues. This chain's CDR3 is CASSSRTGGPYEQYF. In DNA, the CDR3 is TGTGCCAGCAGCTCTCGGACAGGGGGCCCCTACGAGCAGTACTTC. Supplemented by reference TRBV7-9 and TRBJ2-7, the full variable domain reads DTGVSQNPRHKITKRGQNVTFRCDPISEHNRLYWYRQTLGQGPEFLTYFQNEAQLEKSRLLSDRFSAERPKGSFSTLEIQRTEQGDSAMYLCASSSRTGGPYEQYFGPGTRLTVT.

Only a few counts were recorded for this clone. This rearrangement joins TRBV29-1 to TRBJ2-1; TRBD2 aligns across 12 bases. Germline V gives CDR1 SQVTM, CDR2 ANQGSEA. The CDR3 contains 14 residues. J was trimmed by 13 bases and V by 4 bases; bases with no gene match: 11. The CDR3 protein is CSVASSSGGANQFF. CDR3 nucleotide sequence: TGCAGCGTTGCGAGCTCTAGCGGGGGGGCGAACCAGTTCTTC.

The rearrangement joins TRBV7-9 to TRBJ2-1, with D possibly TRBD1 on 6 matching bases. CDR3 length: 15 amino acids. Germline V gene sequence: CDR1 SEHNR, CDR2 FQNEAQ (reference sequence). Trimming stripped 6 bases from V and 0 bases from J, with 12 bases between. The CDR3 region has the DNA TGTGCCAGCAGAACAGGGTTGGGCTCCTACAATGAGCAGTTCTTC. Encoded protein: CASRTGLGSYNEQFF.

This chain uses TRBV19 with TRBJ1-2; 9 bases agree with TRBD1. The CDR3 is 14 amino acids. J lost 4 bases, V lost 5 bases, and 5 bases had no gene match. CDR1 is LNHDA and CDR2 is SQIVND in the germline V gene (reference sequence). The CDR3 protein is CASSVGTGSYGYTF. The CDR3 nucleotides are TGTGCCAGTAGTGTTGGGACAGGGAGCTATGGCTACACCTTC.

This clone was picked up one time. The V call is TRBV24-1, the J call TRBJ2-2; D is perhaps TRBD2 (5 bases). Per germline, CDR1 KGHDR and CDR2 SFDVKD. Trimming removed 3 bases from V and 6 bases from J, with 16 bases in between. The CDR3 length is 16 residues. The CDR3 DNA reads as TGTGCCACCAGTGATAATACCCCCGGGATAGCCGGGGAGCTGTTTTTT. It codes for CATSDNTPGIAGELFF.

The chain combines TRBV5-6 with TRBJ1-1; weak D call: TRBD1 (6 bases). Trimming stripped 4 bases from V and 8 bases from J, with 9 bases between. This CDR3 comprises 11 residues. Germline lookup yields CDR1 SGHDT and CDR2 YYEEEE. The CDR3 region has the DNA TGTGCCAGCAGCGGACAGACAGAAGCTTTCTTT. Protein product: CASSGQTEAFF.

J is TRBJ2-5 and V is TRBV4-1, with TRBD2 matching 13 bases. CDR3 length: 19 residues. V dropped 1 base and J dropped 5; count of bases not matched to a gene: 13. CDR1 and CDR2 from the germline V gene are MGHRA and YSYEKL. The CDR3 is CASSQGQTSGGPVEETQYF. The CDR3, as DNA: TGCGCCAGCAGCCAAGGCCAGACTAGCGGGGGGCCGGTGGAGGAGACCCAGTACTTC.

The rearrangement uses TRBV6-5 and TRBJ1-5; a possible D gene is TRBD1 (5 bases). Germline CDR1 reads MNHEY; CDR2 reads SVGAGI. The CDR3 consists of 14 residues. V lost 6 bases to trimming and J lost 3 bases, with 12 bases between them. The CDR3 coding sequence is TGTGCCAGCAGCCACGGGGGGAACAATCAGCCCCAGCATTTT. Its translation: CASSHGGNNQPQHF.

V and J are TRBV2 and TRBJ2-5, with D maybe TRBD1 (5 bases). This CDR3 region has 14 residues. Germline V gene lookup returns CDR1 SNHLY and CDR2 FYNNEI. V lost 6 bases and J 0 bases, leaving 11 bases between the germline ends. The CDR3, as DNA: TGTGCCAGCAGACGACAGCCGCACCAAGAGACCCAGTACTTC. Protein: CASRRQPHQETQYF.

The chain joins TRBV5-1 to TRBJ1-1; no clear D. Germline V CDR1 and CDR2: SGHRS, YFSETQ. The CDR3 contains 13 residues. V lost 0 bases to trimming and J lost 1 base, with 4 bases between them. The CDR3 protein is CASSLDSNTEAFF. The CDR3 region has the DNA TGCGCCAGCAGCTTGGACTCGAACACTGAAGCTTTCTTT. The complete variable domain, with remaining parts taken from reference TRBV5-1 and TRBJ1-1, reads KAGVTQTPRYLIKTRGQQVTLSCSPISGHRSVSWYQQTPGQGLQFLFEYFSETQRNKGNFPGRFSGRQFSNSRSEMNVSTLELGDSALYLCASSLDSNTEAFFGQGTRLTVV.

CDR3 loop: CAISVPSGGGNEQFF. The DNA for the CDR3 is TGTGCCATCAGTGTCCCTAGCGGGGGGGGGAATGAGCAGTTCTTC. The chain links TRBV10-3 to TRBJ2-1; 12 bases match TRBD2. Looked up from germline, CDR1 is ENHRY and CDR2 is SYGVKD. This CDR3 is 15 amino acids long. With 4 bases clipped from V and 7 bases from J, the junction kept 5 bases outside the gene matches.

The CDR3 DNA is TGTGCCAGTAGTATAGCGGGCGGGTCTTCCTACAATGAGCAGTTCTTC. Protein sequence: CASSIAGGSSYNEQFF. The V call is TRBV19, the J call TRBJ2-1, with D possibly being TRBD2 (5 bases). The CDR3 runs 16 residues. The germline V gene has CDR1 LNHDA and CDR2 SQIVND (reference sequence). V lost 1 base and J 1 base, leaving 11 bases between the germline ends.

The CDR3 spells CASSPDRGGYGYTF. The CDR3 DNA is TGTGCCAGCAGTCCGGACAGGGGTGGTTATGGCTACACCTTC. V and J are TRBV7-2 and TRBJ1-2; TRBD1 matches 9 bases. After removal of 6 bases from V and 5 bases from J, the junction contained 7 bases not matched to a gene. Germline CDR1 reads SGHTA; CDR2 reads FQGNSA. The CDR3 is made up of 14 amino acids.

The chain links TRBV18 to TRBJ2-5; TRBD1 matches 10 bases. The CDR3 sequence is 14 residues long. V trimming: 0 bases; J trimming: 6 bases; junction bases outside the gene matches: 1. In germline, CDR1 is KGHSH, CDR2 LQKENI. Written as DNA, the CDR3 is TGTGCCAGCTCACCACCGGGACAGGGGAAGACCCAGTACTTC. Encoded protein: CASSPPGQGKTQYF.

This clone was found once. The chain recombines TRBV19 with TRBJ1-5, with D tentatively TRBD1 (6 bases). Germline V gene lookup returns CDR1 LNHDA and CDR2 SQIVND (reference sequence). The germline V and J ends were trimmed by 0 bases and 5 bases, with 8 bases remaining between them. CDR3 length equals 14 residues. DNA of the CDR3: TGTGCCAGTAGTATAGACAGGGGCGATCAGCCCCAGCATTTT. Residues: CASSIDRGDQPQHF.

DNA of the CDR3: TGTGCCCAATCCCTTGTAGGGGGAAGCACAGATACGCAGTATTTT. It codes for CAQSLVGGSTDTQYF. The J gene is TRBJ2-3, the V gene TRBV30; D perhaps matches TRBD1 (6 bases). The V gene lost 8 bases and the J gene lost 0 bases, with 18 bases spanning the gap. Germline lookup yields CDR1 GTSNPN and CDR2 SVGIG (reference sequence). The CDR3 is 15 residues long.